The 21 T cell receptor beta chains listed next were all sequenced from one sample in a study of T cell repertoires in cytomegalovirus infection. TCRdb called the reads again in MiXCR, with one record for every CDR3 protein. This table holds under 600,000 distinct CDR3 sequences, approximately 15% found once. Sequenced material: CD8+ T cells from PBMCs. These receptors were taken from a human donor in good health (CMV status not recorded). Some clones in this sample may be carry-over from other donors' samples.

There are many counts of this clonotype. The chain uses TRBV14 and TRBJ1-1; D is unclear. There are 16 residues in the CDR3. Looked up from germline, CDR1 is SGHDN and CDR2 is FVKESK. Between the trimmed V and J ends, which lost 0 bases and 3 bases, there was a span of 14 bases. The CDR3 coding sequence is TGTGCCAGCAGCCAAGATCAGGAGGGATGGCACACTGAAGCTTTCTTT. Residues: CASSQDQEGWHTEAFF.

The chain employs TRBV7-9 and TRBJ2-7, with D maybe TRBD1 (6 bases). There are 15 residues in the CDR3. Germline V lookup: CDR1 SEHNR, CDR2 FQNEAQ (reference sequence). V gave up 4 bases and J gave up 0 bases, with 13 bases separating them. CDR3 in DNA: TGTGCCAGCAGCTCTAGGGGGTTTAGCTCCTACGAGCAGTACTTC. It encodes CASSSRGFSSYEQYF.

In its sample, this clonotype was seen many times. The gene calls are TRBV7-8 and TRBJ2-3, with TRBD2 matching over 10 bases. Germline CDR1 reads SGHVS; CDR2 reads FQNEAQ. The CDR3 spans 19 residues. The V gene end was trimmed by 0 bases and the J gene end by 5 bases; junction bases not matched to a gene: 14. Here the CDR3 DNA reads TGTGCCAGCAGCTTAGCCAACCACCTAGCGGGAGTAGTAAGAGATACGCAGTATTTT. Translated: CASSLANHLAGVVRDTQYF.

In this sample, this clonotype turned up a few times. The CDR3 reads CASSWGTGGGEQYF. Here the CDR3 DNA reads TGTGCCAGCAGCTGGGGGACAGGGGGCGGCGAGCAGTACTTC. The rearrangement joins TRBV5-6 to TRBJ2-7; 12 bases agree with TRBD1. The junction had 4 bases not matched to a gene; V was cut back by 3 bases and J by 6 bases. The length of the CDR3 is 14 residues. Germline CDR1 reads SGHDT; CDR2 reads YYEEEE. The whole variable domain, filled in from reference TRBV5-6 and TRBJ2-7, reads DAGVTQSPTHLIKTRGQQVTLRCSPKSGHDTVSWYQQALGQGPQFIFQYYEEEERQRGNFPDRFSGHQFPNYSSELNVNALLLGDSALYLCASSWGTGGGEQYFGPGTRLTVT.

This clonotype was counted between two and nine times. This rearrangement joins TRBV4-1 to TRBJ1-2; possible D gene TRBD1, 5 bases. The CDR3 length is 17 residues. Germline V gene lookup returns CDR1 MGHRA and CDR2 YSYEKL. Trimming removed 0 bases at V and 0 bases at J, with 14 bases between. The CDR3 coding sequence is TGCGCCAGCAGCCAAGACCCAAAGGACAAGACTAACTATGGCTACACCTTC. Translating it yields CASSQDPKDKTNYGYTF.

Only a few counts were recorded for this clonotype. This chain connects TRBV20-1 to TRBJ2-1; TRBD2 is a possible D gene (5 bases). CDR3 length equals 15 residues. Germline V gene data show CDR1 as DFQATT and CDR2 as SNEGSKA (reference sequence). Trimming pared 0 bases from V and 6 bases from J, leaving 15 bases between. CDR3 sequence (DNA): TGCAGTGCTAGAGATTACCTAGCCGGACCCAATGAGCAGTTCTTC. Translation: CSARDYLAGPNEQFF.

This clonotype has a handful of counts. The genes are TRBV19 and TRBJ2-1; 7 bases are shared with TRBD1. Trimming at V came to 4 bases and at J to 7 bases, leaving 10 bases not matched to a gene. The V gene's germline CDR1 is LNHDA and CDR2 SQIVND (reference sequence). The CDR3 loop spans 15 amino acids. The CDR3 loop reads CASSRGGGRLNEQFF. The CDR3 DNA sequence: TGTGCCAGTAGTAGAGGGGGCGGCCGGCTGAATGAGCAGTTCTTC.

In regard to this clonotype: It is likely a read error, because the conserved phenylalanine at the end of the CDR3 is missing. This sequence joins TRBV4-2 and TRBJ2-1; D is undetermined. V gave up 0 bases and J gave up 4 bases, with 10 bases separating them. CDR3 length equals 15 residues. CDR1 and CDR2 (germline): LGHNA, YNFKEQ. The CDR3 DNA follows: TGTGCCAGCAGCCAAGAGTTGGACCTGTACAATGAGCAGTTCCTC. It translates to CASSQELDLYNEQFL.

This chain uses TRBV27 with TRBJ2-7; the match to TRBD2 covers 8 bases. Looked up from germline, CDR1 is MNHEY and CDR2 is SMNVEV (reference sequence). The V segment lost 5 bases and the J segment 1 base; nucleotides outside the gene matches: 10. This CDR3 has 16 amino acids. The CDR3 protein is CASSPSGGRRSYEQYF. CDR3 sequence (DNA): TGTGCCAGCAGTCCATCCGGCGGGAGGAGGTCCTACGAGCAGTACTTC.

This clonotype was seen ten or more times. The chain couples TRBV9 to TRBJ2-7; 7 nucleotides align to TRBD1. Germline CDR1 and CDR2: SGDLS and YYNGEE. The CDR3 spans 14 residues. Trimming cost V 3 bases and J 2 bases; bases outside gene matches: 5. The CDR3 nucleotides read TGTGCCAGCAGCGAGACAGGGAGCGCCTACGAGCAGTACTTC. Translating gives CASSETGSAYEQYF.

This clonotype was seen at least ten times. V usage is TRBV6-6 and J usage is TRBJ1-1; D remains unclear. Germline values: CDR1 MNHNY, CDR2 SVGAGI (reference sequence). The CDR3 extends over 11 amino acids. The germline V and J ends were trimmed by 7 bases and 4 bases, with 7 bases remaining between them. CDR3 in DNA: TGTGCCAGCACTCCGGGCACTGAAGCTTTCTTT. Translated, it gives CASTPGTEAFF.

This clonotype was seen ten or more times. The chain has TRBV7-9 and TRBJ2-5; D unclear. Per the germline V gene, CDR1 is SEHNR and CDR2 is FQNEAQ (reference sequence). The V and J ends lost 5 bases and 2 bases respectively, with 9 bases between them. There are 13 residues in the CDR3. CDR3 sequence (DNA): TGTGCCAGCAGCCCGACCGTTCAAGAGACCCAGTACTTC. Its protein product is CASSPTVQETQYF.

Concerning this clonotype: Because the CDR3 is missing its conserved closing phenylalanine or tryptophan, this is likely a read error. V and J are TRBV6-5 and TRBJ2-4; TRBD1 matches 9 bases. Germline V CDR1 and CDR2: MNHEY, SVGAGI. The CDR3 runs 16 residues. The V segment lost 8 bases and the J segment 6 bases; nucleotides outside the gene matches: 14. CDR3 protein: CASFFSRDREGNIQYL. The CDR3 bases are TGTGCCAGCTTTTTCAGCCGGGACAGGGAGGGAAACATTCAGTACTTA.

Only a few counts were recorded for this clonotype. The chain links TRBV6-5 to TRBJ1-5; D gene ambiguous. The CDR3 runs 13 residues. With 6 bases removed from V and 6 bases from J, the gap between germline ends came to 12 bases. Germline V gene sequence: CDR1 MNHEY, CDR2 SVGAGI. The CDR3 DNA reads as TGTGCCAGCAGGCTATCCTTGGGTCAGCCCCAGCATTTT. Its translation: CASRLSLGQPQHF.

The chain joins TRBV6-5 to TRBJ2-2; 9 bases match TRBD1. Germline V lookup: CDR1 MNHEY, CDR2 SVGAGI. The CDR3 consists of 15 residues. CDR3 nucleotides: TGTTCCCGCAGGGCGGACAGGGGTAACACCGGGGAGCTGTTTTTT. This codes for CSRRADRGNTGELFF.

This clonotype has more than one count but fewer than ten. The V gene is TRBV27, the J gene TRBJ1-2, with 7 nucleotides matching TRBD1. V gave up 6 bases and J gave up 0 bases; unmatched junction bases: 10. CDR3 length: 16 residues. The germline V gene encodes CDR1 MNHEY and CDR2 SMNVEV (reference sequence). In DNA form, the CDR3 reads TGTGCCAGCAGGGACGGACAGGAAGCAGCTAACTATGGCTACACCTTC. Amino acid sequence: CASRDGQEAANYGYTF.

This clonotype was counted at least ten times. V usage is TRBV7-9 and J usage is TRBJ2-7; TRBD1 aligns across 7 bases. There are 15 residues in the CDR3. V shed 5 bases, J shed 2 bases, and the junction held 9 bases outside the gene matches. Germline CDR1 is SEHNR and CDR2 is FQNEAQ (reference sequence). The CDR3 nucleotides are TGTGCCAGCAGCCTCGTACAGGGGCGGACCTACGAGCAGTACTTC. Translating it yields CASSLVQGRTYEQYF.

The chain is built from TRBV29-1 and TRBJ1-3; 7 bases are shared with TRBD1. Germline CDR1 SQVTM, CDR2 ANQGSEA. V lost 6 bases to trimming and J lost 0 bases; unmatched junction nucleotides: 8. The CDR3 sequence is 15 residues long. In nucleotides, the CDR3 is TGCAGCGTCGGGACAGCGGGCTACTCTGGAAACACCATATATTTT. Its translation: CSVGTAGYSGNTIYF.

This clonotype appeared many times. The chain couples TRBV12-3 or TRBV12-4 to TRBJ2-5; 7 positions agree with TRBD2. V gave up 6 bases and J gave up 6 bases; unmatched junction bases: 13. CDR3 length equals 15 residues. The CDR3 sequence is CASRAGREGLQTQYF. CDR3 DNA: TGTGCCAGCAGGGCTGGCAGGGAGGGGTTGCAGACCCAGTACTTC.

This clonotype was picked up many times. V gene TRBV12-5 combines with J gene TRBJ2-2; unclear D gene. With 3 bases removed from V and 1 base from J, the gap between germline ends came to 6 bases. Germline V lookup: CDR1 LGHNT, CDR2 FRNRAP. The CDR3 totals 14 residues. The CDR3 bases are TGTGCTAGTGGTTTATGGGGGAACACCGGGGAGCTGTTTTTT. Its translation: CASGLWGNTGELFF.

This clonotype was seen repeatedly, ten times or more. The chain couples TRBV11-2 to TRBJ1-4; possibly TRBD1 for D (5 bases). V was shortened by 3 bases and J by 4 bases, with 12 bases between the two germline ends. The CDR3 runs 15 residues. Germline V gives CDR1 SGHAT, CDR2 FQNNGV. CDR3 in amino acids: CASSLILGHNEKLFF. CDR3 DNA sequence: TGTGCCAGCAGCTTGATTCTAGGACATAATGAAAAACTGTTTTTT.